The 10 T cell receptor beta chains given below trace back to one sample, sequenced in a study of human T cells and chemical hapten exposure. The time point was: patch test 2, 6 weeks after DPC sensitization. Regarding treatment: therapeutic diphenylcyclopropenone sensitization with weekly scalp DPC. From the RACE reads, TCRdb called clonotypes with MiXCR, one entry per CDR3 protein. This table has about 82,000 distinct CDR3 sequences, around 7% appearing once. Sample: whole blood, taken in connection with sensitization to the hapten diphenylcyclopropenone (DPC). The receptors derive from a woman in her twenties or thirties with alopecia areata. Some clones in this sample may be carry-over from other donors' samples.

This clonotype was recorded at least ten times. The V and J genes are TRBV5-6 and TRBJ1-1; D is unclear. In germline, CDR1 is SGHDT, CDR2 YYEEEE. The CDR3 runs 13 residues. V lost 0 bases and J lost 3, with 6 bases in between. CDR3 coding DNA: TGTGCCAGCAGCTTGGCCAGAGACACTGAAGCTTTCTTT. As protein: CASSLARDTEAFF.

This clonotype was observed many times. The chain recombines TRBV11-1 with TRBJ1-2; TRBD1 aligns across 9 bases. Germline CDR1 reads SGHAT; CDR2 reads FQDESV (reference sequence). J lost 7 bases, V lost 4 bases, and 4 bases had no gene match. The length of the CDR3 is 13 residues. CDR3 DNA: TGTGCCAGCAGCTCACAGGGGGCGATTGGCTACACCTTC. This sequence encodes CASSSQGAIGYTF.

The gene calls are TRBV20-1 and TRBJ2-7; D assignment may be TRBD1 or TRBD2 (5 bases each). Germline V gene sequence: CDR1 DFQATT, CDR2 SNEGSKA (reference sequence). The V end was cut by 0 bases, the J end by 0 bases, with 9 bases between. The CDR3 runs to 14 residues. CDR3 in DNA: TGCAGTGCTAGAGATGTGGGGGACTCCTACGAGCAGTACTTC. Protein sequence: CSARDVGDSYEQYF.

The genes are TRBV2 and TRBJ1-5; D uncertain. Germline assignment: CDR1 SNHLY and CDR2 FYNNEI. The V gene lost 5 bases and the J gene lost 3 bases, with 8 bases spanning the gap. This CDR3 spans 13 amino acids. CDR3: CASSPGYNQPQHF. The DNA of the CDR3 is TGTGCCAGCAGTCCGGGGTACAATCAGCCCCAGCATTTT.

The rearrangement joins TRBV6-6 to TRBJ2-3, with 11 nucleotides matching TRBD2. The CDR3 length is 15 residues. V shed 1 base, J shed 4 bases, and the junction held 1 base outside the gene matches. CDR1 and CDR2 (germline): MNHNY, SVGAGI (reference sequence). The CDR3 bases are TGTGCCAGCAGTTACTTTAGCGGGGGGGCAGATACGCAGTATTTT. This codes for CASSYFSGGADTQYF.

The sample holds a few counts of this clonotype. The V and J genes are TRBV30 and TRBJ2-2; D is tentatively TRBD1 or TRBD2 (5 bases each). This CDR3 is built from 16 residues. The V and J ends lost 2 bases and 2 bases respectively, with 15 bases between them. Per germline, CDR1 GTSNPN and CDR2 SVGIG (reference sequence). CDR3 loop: CAWSPSGRRNTGELFF. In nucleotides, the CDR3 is TGTGCCTGGAGTCCCTCGGGACGGCGAAACACCGGGGAGCTGTTTTTT.

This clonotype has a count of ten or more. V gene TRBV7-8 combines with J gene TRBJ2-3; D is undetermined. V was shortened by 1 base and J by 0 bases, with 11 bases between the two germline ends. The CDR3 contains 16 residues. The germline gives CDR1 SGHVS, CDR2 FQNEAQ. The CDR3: CASSLVSSTSTDTQYF. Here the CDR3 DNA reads TGTGCCAGCAGCTTAGTTTCATCAACTAGCACAGATACGCAGTATTTT.

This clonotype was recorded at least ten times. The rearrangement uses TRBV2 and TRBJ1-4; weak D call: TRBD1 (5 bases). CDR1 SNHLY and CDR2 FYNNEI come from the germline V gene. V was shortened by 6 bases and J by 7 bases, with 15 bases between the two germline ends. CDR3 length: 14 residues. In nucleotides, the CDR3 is TGTGCCAGCAGCCCCTGGGGGAGCGGTGAAAAACTGTTTTTT. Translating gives CASSPWGSGEKLFF.

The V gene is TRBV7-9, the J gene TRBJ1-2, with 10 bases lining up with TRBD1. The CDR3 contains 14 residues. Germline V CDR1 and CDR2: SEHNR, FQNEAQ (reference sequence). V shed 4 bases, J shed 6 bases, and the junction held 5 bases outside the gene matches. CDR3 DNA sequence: TGTGCCAGCAGCTATGGACAGGGGGAAAATGGCTACACCTTC. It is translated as CASSYGQGENGYTF.

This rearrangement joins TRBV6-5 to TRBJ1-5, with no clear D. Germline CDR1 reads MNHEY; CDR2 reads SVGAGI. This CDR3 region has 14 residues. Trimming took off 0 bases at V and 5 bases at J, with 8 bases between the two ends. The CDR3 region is CASSYSADYQPQHF. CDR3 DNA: TGTGCCAGCAGTTACTCCGCGGACTATCAGCCCCAGCATTTT.